This note documents a single T cell receptor (beta chain) sequence. Antigen unknown. This record belongs to a study of Ad26.COV2.S vaccination and SARS-CoV-2 variants. The CDR3 contains 16 residues. Germline V gives CDR1 SGDLS, CDR2 YYNGEE. Trimming shortened V by 0 bases and J by 5 bases, and 18 bases separated the two germline ends. Using immunoSEQ multiplex PCR, the repertoire was profiled, and TCRdb retains in-frame clones only, with some absent. This repertoire shows about 280,000 clones, approximately 89% found once; its top ten account for roughly 3.5%. Stated treatment: about 20 received Ad26.COV2.S at low or high dose, single or two shots; roughly five received placebo; per-sample allocation not given. Specimens were obtained on day 63 following the first vaccine or placebo injection. Notes on the study in general: Substantial post-vaccination breadth of spike-specific CD8+ and CD4+ T cell responses was reported. Placebo recipients showed lower spike-specific TCR breadth than vaccinees.

The sequenced sample was peripheral blood, obtained in a trial of Ad26.COV2.S vaccine versus placebo. J is TRBJ2-7 and V is TRBV9, with TRBD2 as a possible D gene (6 bases). The origin of this receptor is a person between 18 and 59 years old who received the Ad26.COV2.S COVID-19 vaccine or a placebo. DNA for the CDR3: TGTGCCAGCAGCGTAGGCACTAGGATCGGAGGGGACGAGCAGTACTTC. Its translation: CASSVGTRIGGDEQYF.